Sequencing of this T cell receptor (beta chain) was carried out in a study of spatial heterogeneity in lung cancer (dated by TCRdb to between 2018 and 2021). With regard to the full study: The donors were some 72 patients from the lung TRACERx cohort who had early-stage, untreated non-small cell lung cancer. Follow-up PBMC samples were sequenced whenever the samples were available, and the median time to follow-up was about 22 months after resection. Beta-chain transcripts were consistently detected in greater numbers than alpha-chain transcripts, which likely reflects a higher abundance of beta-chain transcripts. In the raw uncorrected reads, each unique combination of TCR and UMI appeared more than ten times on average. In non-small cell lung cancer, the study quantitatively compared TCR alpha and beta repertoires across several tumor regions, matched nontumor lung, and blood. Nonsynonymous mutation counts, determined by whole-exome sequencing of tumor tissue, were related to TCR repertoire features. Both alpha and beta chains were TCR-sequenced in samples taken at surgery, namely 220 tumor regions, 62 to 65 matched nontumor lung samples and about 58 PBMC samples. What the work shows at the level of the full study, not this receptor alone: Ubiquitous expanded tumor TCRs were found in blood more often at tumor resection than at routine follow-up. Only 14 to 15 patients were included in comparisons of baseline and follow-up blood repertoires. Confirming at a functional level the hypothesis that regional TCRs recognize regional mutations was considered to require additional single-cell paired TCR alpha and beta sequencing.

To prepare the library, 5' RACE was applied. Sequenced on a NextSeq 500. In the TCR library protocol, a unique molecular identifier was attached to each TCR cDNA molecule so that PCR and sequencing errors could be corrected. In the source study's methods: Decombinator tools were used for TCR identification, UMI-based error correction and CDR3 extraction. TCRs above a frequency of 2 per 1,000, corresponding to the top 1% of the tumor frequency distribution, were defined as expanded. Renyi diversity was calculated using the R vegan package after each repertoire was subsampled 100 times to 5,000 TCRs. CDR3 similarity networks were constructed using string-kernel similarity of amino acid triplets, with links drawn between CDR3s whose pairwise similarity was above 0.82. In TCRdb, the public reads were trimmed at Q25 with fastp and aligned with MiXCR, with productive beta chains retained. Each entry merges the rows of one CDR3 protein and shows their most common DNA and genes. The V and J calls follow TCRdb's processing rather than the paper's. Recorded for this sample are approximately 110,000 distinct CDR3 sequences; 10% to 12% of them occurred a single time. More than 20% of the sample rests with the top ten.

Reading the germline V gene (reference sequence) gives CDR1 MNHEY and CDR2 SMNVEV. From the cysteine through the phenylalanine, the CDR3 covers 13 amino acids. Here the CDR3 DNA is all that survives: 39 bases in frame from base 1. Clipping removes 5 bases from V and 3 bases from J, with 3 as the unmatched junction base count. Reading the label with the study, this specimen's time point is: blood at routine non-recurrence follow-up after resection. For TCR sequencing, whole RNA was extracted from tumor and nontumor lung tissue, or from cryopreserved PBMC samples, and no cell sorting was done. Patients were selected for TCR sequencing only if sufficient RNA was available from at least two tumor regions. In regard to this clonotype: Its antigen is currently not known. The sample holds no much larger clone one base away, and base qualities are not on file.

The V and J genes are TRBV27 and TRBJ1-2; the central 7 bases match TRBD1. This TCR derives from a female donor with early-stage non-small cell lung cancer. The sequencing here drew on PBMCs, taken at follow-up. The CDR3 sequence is CASSQDRDYGYTF. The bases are TGTGCCAGCAGTCAAGACAGGGACTATGGCTACACCTTC.